The 17 T cell receptor beta chains in this list originate from one sample, sequenced in a study of T-cell reconstitution after alpha-beta-depleted transplantation in children. The authors prepared the TCRbeta library with unique molecular identifiers. In TCRdb, the PCR reads were re-called with MiXCR into one record per CDR3 protein. The sample contains roughly 570,000 distinct CDR3 sequences, 27% of which appear only once. The sequenced sample was PBMCs, obtained before TCRalphabeta/CD19-depleted stem cell transplant. The receptors stem from a boy younger than two with Wiskott-Aldrich syndrome, due to receive a stem cell transplant.

This clonotype has more than one count but fewer than ten. The chain joins TRBV20-1 to TRBJ1-5; 7 nucleotides line up with TRBD1. Losses at the gene ends were 0 bases for V and 1 base for J; bases not matched to a gene: 6. The CDR3 has 16 amino acids. Germline V gene lookup returns CDR1 DFQATT and CDR2 SNEGSKA (reference sequence). The CDR3 region has the DNA TGCAGTGCTAGAGAAGGAGGGGGCTGGAGCAATCAGCCCCAGCATTTT. Translation gives CSAREGGGWSNQPQHF.

This clonotype was counted ten times or more. The CDR3 sequence is CASSLRGPGELFF. The CDR3 nucleotides are TGTGCCAGCAGTTTAAGGGGTCCCGGGGAGCTGTTTTTT. The gene calls are TRBV28 and TRBJ2-2, with TRBD1 as a possible D gene (5 bases). Germline V CDR1 and CDR2: MDHEN, SYDVKM. The length of the CDR3 is 13 residues. V lost 2 bases and J lost 6, with 7 bases in between.

This clonotype occurred a few times. This sequence joins TRBV24-1 and TRBJ2-3; 7 nucleotides line up with TRBD2. The CDR3 has 17 residues. Germline loops: CDR1 KGHDR, CDR2 SFDVKD. With 3 bases clipped from V and 4 bases from J, the junction kept 12 bases outside the gene matches. CDR3 sequence reads: CATSDPLCGSASDTQYF. Here the CDR3 DNA reads TGTGCCACCAGTGATCCGCTCTGCGGGAGTGCATCAGATACGCAGTATTTT.

This clonotype was detected a few times. The V call is TRBV27, the J call TRBJ1-5; 10 positions agree with TRBD1. V shed 2 bases, J shed 6 bases, and the junction held 4 bases outside the gene matches. The CDR3 is 15 amino acids. Per the germline V gene, CDR1 is MNHEY and CDR2 is SMNVEV (reference sequence). CDR3 DNA: TGTGCCAGCAGTTTAAGACAGGGGGCGGGTCAGCCCCAGCATTTT. Residues: CASSLRQGAGQPQHF.

This clonotype was seen a handful of times. The rearrangement uses TRBV12-3 or TRBV12-4 and TRBJ1-1, with D unresolved. The V end was cut by 2 bases, the J end by 1 base, with 5 bases between. This CDR3 comprises 13 residues. The CDR3 DNA reads TGTGCCAGCAGTTTATACGGGAACACTGAAGCTTTCTTT. Translated: CASSLYGNTEAFF.

This clonotype was observed a handful of times. The chain employs TRBV20-1 and TRBJ2-3, with D unresolved. Germline V lookup: CDR1 DFQATT, CDR2 SNEGSKA (reference sequence). CDR3 length: 13 residues. V gave up 3 bases and J gave up 4 bases, with 11 bases separating them. CDR3 nucleotides: TGCAGTGCTAGCCCCCTACGAGCAGATACGCAGTATTTT. Protein sequence: CSASPLRADTQYF.

V is TRBV5-1 and J is TRBJ2-7; D is unresolved. In germline, CDR1 is SGHRS, CDR2 YFSETQ. CDR3 length: 13 residues. V lost 3 bases, J lost 5 bases, and 12 bases lay in between. The CDR3 nucleotides are TGCGCCAGCAGCTGGTGGGAACCTGACGAGCAGTACTTC. This gives the protein CASSWWEPDEQYF.

The J gene is TRBJ1-2, the V gene TRBV20-1; D ambiguous. The V gene lost 7 bases and the J gene lost 7 bases, with 13 bases spanning the gap. The CDR3 spans 11 residues. Germline CDR1 reads DFQATT; CDR2 reads SNEGSKA (reference sequence). The DNA of the CDR3 is TGCAGTGGGGCAGACTCCCGTGGCTACACCTTC. The encoded protein is CSGADSRGYTF.

The rearrangement uses TRBV5-1 and TRBJ2-5; 9 bases align to TRBD2. The CDR3 covers 15 residues. Germline values: CDR1 SGHRS, CDR2 YFSETQ. With V trimmed by 4 bases and J by 5 bases, 9 bases remained unmatched. The CDR3 sequence: CASSDIAGDGETQYF. CDR3 nucleotide sequence: TGCGCCAGCAGCGATATAGCGGGAGACGGCGAGACCCAGTACTTC.

This clonotype has only a few counts. V gene TRBV27 combines with J gene TRBJ2-7, with D possibly matching TRBD1 (6 bases). Trimming removed 1 base at V and 2 bases at J, with 15 bases between. Germline CDR1 reads MNHEY; CDR2 reads SMNVEV (reference sequence). This CDR3 has 16 residues. CDR3 loop: CASSLWEHGQPYEQYF. The CDR3 DNA is TGTGCCAGCAGTTTATGGGAACACGGACAGCCCTACGAGCAGTACTTC.

The rearrangement uses TRBV7-9 and TRBJ2-3; 12 bases agree with TRBD2. The germline CDR1 and CDR2 sequences are SEHNR and FQNEAQ (reference sequence). After removal of 5 bases from V and 3 bases from J, the junction contained 9 bases not matched to a gene. The CDR3 consists of 17 residues. The CDR3 protein is CASSPSGLAGPTDTQYF. As DNA, the CDR3 is TGTGCCAGCAGCCCCTCCGGACTAGCGGGACCGACAGATACGCAGTATTTT.

This clonotype was seen only a few times. V gene TRBV20-1 combines with J gene TRBJ2-7; D might be TRBD2 (7 bases). The CDR3 length is 16 residues. Germline CDR1 is DFQATT and CDR2 is SNEGSKA (reference sequence). V gave up 3 bases and J gave up 5 bases, with 23 bases separating them. The CDR3: CSARLFEGSGGHEQYF. In DNA form, the CDR3 reads TGCAGTGCTAGGCTATTTGAGGGATCCGGGGGGCACGAGCAGTACTTC.

This clonotype has just a few counts. The chain joins TRBV28 to TRBJ2-1; TRBD1 or TRBD2 may be the D gene (5 bases each). Germline assignment: CDR1 MDHEN and CDR2 SYDVKM. Trimming removed 11 bases at V and 2 bases at J, with 13 bases between. The length of the CDR3 is 13 residues. The CDR3 sequence is CASTGATYNEQFF. The CDR3 bases are TGTGCCTCGACCGGGGCCACCTACAATGAGCAGTTCTTC. Filled out from reference TRBV28 and TRBJ2-1, the complete variable domain reads DVKVTQSSRYLVKRTGEKVFLECVQDMDHENMFWYRQDPGLGLRLIYFSYDVKMKEKGDIPEGYSVSREKKERFSLILESASTNQTSMYLCASTGATYNEQFFGPGTRLTVL.

This clonotype was seen a handful of times. This chain's CDR3 is CASSLGAYRYNEQFF. Here the CDR3 DNA reads TGCGCCAGCAGCTTGGGGGCTTACCGCTACAATGAGCAGTTCTTC. The chain recombines TRBV5-1 with TRBJ2-1; no reliable D call. This CDR3 comprises 15 residues. Germline assignment: CDR1 SGHRS and CDR2 YFSETQ. The ends were cut back, 0 bases at V and 3 bases at J, with 10 bases in the middle.

This clonotype was observed a few times. The chain joins TRBV7-2 to TRBJ2-1, with D tentatively TRBD2 (6 bases). The CDR3 has 15 residues. The germline gives CDR1 SGHTA, CDR2 FQGNSA. The V and J ends lost 3 bases and 4 bases respectively, with 13 bases between them. The DNA of the CDR3 is TGTGCCAGCAGCTTGGCGGTAGCGGCATACAATGAGCAGTTCTTC. The encoded protein is CASSLAVAAYNEQFF.

The chain recombines TRBV10-3 with TRBJ1-2; D is uncertain. The CDR3 has 12 residues. The germline gives CDR1 ENHRY, CDR2 SYGVKD. The germline V and J ends were trimmed by 6 bases and 6 bases, with 11 bases remaining between them. CDR3 bases: TGTGCCATCAGCGAGCGGGCGGATGGCTACACCTTC. Amino acids: CAISERADGYTF.

V and J are TRBV29-1 and TRBJ2-1, with D perhaps matching TRBD1 (6 bases). This CDR3 is built from 12 residues. CDR1 is SQVTM, CDR2 ANQGSEA, per germline. Trimming stripped 4 bases from V and 6 bases from J, with 10 bases between. CDR3 amino acids: CSVVGQINEQFF. DNA of the CDR3: TGCAGCGTTGTTGGACAGATCAATGAGCAGTTCTTC.